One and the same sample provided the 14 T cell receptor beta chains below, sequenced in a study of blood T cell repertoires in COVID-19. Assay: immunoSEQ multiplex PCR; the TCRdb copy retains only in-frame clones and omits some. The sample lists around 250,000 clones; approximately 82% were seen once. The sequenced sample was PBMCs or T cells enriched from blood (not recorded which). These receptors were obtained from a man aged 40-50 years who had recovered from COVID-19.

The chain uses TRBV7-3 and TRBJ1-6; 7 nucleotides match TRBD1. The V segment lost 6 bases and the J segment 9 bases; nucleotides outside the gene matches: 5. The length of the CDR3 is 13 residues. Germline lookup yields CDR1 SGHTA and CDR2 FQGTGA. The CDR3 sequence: CASSTGEASPLHF. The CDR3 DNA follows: TGTGCCAGCAGTACAGGGGAAGCTTCACCCCTCCACTTT.

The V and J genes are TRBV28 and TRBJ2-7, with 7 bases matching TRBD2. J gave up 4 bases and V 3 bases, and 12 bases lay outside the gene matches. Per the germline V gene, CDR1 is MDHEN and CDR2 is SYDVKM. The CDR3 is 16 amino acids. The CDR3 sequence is CASSFRPPGGVYEQYF. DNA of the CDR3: TGTGCCAGCAGTTTCCGTCCCCCGGGAGGAGTTTACGAGCAGTACTTC.

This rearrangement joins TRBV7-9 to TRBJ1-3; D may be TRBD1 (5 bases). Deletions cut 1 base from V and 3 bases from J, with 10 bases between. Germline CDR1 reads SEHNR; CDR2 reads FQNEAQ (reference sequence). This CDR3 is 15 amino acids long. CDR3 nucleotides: TGTGCCAGCAGCTTAGGGCAGGGAAATGGAAACACCATATATTTT. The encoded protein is CASSLGQGNGNTIYF. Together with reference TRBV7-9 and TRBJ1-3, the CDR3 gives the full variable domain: DTGVSQNPRHKITKRGQNVTFRCDPISEHNRLYWYRQTLGQGPEFLTYFQNEAQLEKSRLLSDRFSAERPKGSFSTLEIQRTEQGDSAMYLCASSLGQGNGNTIYFGEGSWLTVV.

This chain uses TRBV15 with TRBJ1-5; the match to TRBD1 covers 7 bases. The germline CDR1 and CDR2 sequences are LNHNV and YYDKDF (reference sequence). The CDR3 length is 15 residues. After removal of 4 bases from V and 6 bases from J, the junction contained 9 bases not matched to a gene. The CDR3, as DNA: TGTGCCACCAGCATGATGACAGGGTGGTTTCAGCCCCAGCATTTT. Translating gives CATSMMTGWFQPQHF.

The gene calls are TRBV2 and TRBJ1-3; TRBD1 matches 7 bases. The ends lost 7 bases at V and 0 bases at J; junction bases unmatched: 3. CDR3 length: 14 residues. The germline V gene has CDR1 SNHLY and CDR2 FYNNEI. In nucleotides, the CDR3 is TGTGCCAGCAACTCAGGGGGCTCTGGAAACACCATATATTTT. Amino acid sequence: CASNSGGSGNTIYF.

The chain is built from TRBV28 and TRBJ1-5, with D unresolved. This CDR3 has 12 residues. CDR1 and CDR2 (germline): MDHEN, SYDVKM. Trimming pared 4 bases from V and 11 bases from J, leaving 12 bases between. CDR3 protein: CASSSSAETQHF. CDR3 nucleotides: TGTGCCAGCAGTTCCAGTGCGGAGACCCAGCATTTT.

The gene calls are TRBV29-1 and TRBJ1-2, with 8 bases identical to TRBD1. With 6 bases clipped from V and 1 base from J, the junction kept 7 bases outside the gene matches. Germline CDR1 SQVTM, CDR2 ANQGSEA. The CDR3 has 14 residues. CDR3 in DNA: TGCAGCGTGGACAGGGAGGCTCTTAACTATGGCTACACCTTC. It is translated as CSVDREALNYGYTF.

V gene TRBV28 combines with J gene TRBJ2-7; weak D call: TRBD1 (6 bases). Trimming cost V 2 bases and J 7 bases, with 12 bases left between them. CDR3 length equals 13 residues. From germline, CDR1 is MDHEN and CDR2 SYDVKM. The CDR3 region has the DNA TGTGCCAGCAGTTTAGGGACACCCTCGGAGCAGTACTTC. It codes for CASSLGTPSEQYF.

The CDR3, as DNA: TGCGCCAGCAGCCAAGATCCCCGGGACAGGGGGGAGACCCAGTACTTC. Its protein is CASSQDPRDRGETQYF. The chain uses TRBV4-1 and TRBJ2-5; the match to TRBD1 covers 11 bases. The CDR3 length is 16 residues. CDR1 MGHRA and CDR2 YSYEKL come from the germline V gene. V lost 0 bases, J lost 5 bases, and 5 bases stayed unmatched.

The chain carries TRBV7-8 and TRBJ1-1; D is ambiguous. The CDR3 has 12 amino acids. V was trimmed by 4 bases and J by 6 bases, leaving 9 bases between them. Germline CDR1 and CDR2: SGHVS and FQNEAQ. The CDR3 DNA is TGTGCCAGCAGCTCCGACAACCCTGAAGCTTTCTTT. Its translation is CASSSDNPEAFF.

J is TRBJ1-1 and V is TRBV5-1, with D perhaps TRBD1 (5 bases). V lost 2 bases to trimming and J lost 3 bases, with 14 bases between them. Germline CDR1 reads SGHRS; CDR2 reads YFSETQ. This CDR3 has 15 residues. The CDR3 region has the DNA TGCGCCAGCAGCTTATTTGGGCAGGGCGACACTGAAGCTTTCTTT. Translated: CASSLFGQGDTEAFF.

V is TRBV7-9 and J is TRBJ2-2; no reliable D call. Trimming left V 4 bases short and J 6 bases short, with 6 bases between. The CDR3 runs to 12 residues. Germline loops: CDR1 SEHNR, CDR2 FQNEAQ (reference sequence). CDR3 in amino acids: CASSSEAGELFF. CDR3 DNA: TGTGCCAGCAGCTCAGAAGCCGGGGAGCTGTTTTTT.

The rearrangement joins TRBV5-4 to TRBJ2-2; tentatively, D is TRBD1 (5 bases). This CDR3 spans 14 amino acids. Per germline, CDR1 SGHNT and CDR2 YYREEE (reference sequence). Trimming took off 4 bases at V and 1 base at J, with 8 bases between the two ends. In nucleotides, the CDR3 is TGTGCCAGCAGCGCAACAGGGAACACCGGGGAGCTGTTTTTT. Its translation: CASSATGNTGELFF.

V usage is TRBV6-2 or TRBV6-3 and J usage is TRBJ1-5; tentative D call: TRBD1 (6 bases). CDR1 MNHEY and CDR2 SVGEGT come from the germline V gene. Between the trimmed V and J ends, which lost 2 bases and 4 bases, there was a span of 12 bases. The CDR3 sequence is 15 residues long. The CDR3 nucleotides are TGTGCCAGCAGTTACGGGGGGGCTGGTAATCAGCCCCAGCATTTT. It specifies CASSYGGAGNQPQHF.